This entry is about one T cell receptor beta chain. What it binds is unknown. Using immunoSEQ multiplex PCR, the repertoire was profiled, and TCRdb retains in-frame clones only, with some absent. Of roughly 10,000 clones in the sample, approximately 86% were seen once. The tumor samples were collected prior to definitive surgery or chemotherapy. The sample belongs to a study of high-grade serous ovarian cancer treatment subgroups. The study's findings and limits: Clonal relatedness tracked neoantigen level, and by trend copy number and mutation load.

The V gene lost 10 bases and the J gene lost 0 bases, with 7 bases spanning the gap. Germline V gene data show CDR1 as LNHDA and CDR2 as SQIVND (reference sequence). There are 12 residues in the CDR3. This chain uses TRBV19 with TRBJ1-3; no firm D call. Sequenced sample: tumor tissue. The sequence was collected from a human donor with high-grade serous ovarian cancer. CDR3 sequence: CATGLSGNTIYF. The CDR3 coding sequence is TGTGCCACCGGTCTCTCTGGAAACACCATATATTTT.